The 8 T cell receptor beta chains below were found in one sample sequenced in a study of blood T cell repertoires in COVID-19. The protocol was immunoSEQ multiplex PCR, while the TCRdb copy is restricted to in-frame clones and leaves out a portion. The table has about 70,000 clones, around 78% seen once. The sample was peripheral blood. The origin of the receptors is a human donor in a cohort sampled during active COVID-19.

The V and J genes are TRBV5-1 and TRBJ2-3; possibly TRBD2 for D (6 bases). The CDR3 contains 16 residues. Germline V gives CDR1 SGHRS, CDR2 YFSETQ. Trimming left V 8 bases short and J 3 bases short, with 22 bases between. In DNA form, the CDR3 reads TGCGCCAGTACAACCTCCGGGGGTATGCGGACAGATACGCAGTATTTT. This gives the protein CASTTSGGMRTDTQYF.

The CDR3 sequence: CASSLEPGLAVYEQYF. In DNA, the CDR3 is TGTGCCAGCAGCTTAGAGCCGGGACTAGCTGTCTACGAGCAGTACTTC. This chain links TRBV7-8 with TRBJ2-7, with TRBD2 matching 9 bases. The CDR3 extends over 16 amino acids. Germline loops: CDR1 SGHVS, CDR2 FQNEAQ. V dropped 1 base and J dropped 3; count of bases not matched to a gene: 7.

This clone was recorded once. The rearrangement links TRBV6-5 to TRBJ1-3; TRBD1 is a possible D gene (6 bases). Looked up from germline, CDR1 is MNHEY and CDR2 is SVGAGI. The CDR3 totals 13 residues. Trimming left V 11 bases short and J 4 bases short, with 15 bases between. CDR3 in amino acids: CAAGGAAGNTIYF. The CDR3 region has the DNA TGTGCCGCGGGGGGGGCGGCAGGAAACACCATATATTTT.

This clone was counted only a few times. The rearrangement uses TRBV4-1 and TRBJ1-1; D is unclear. Trimming stripped 10 bases from V and 0 bases from J, with 12 bases between. The CDR3 is 13 residues long. Per the germline V gene, CDR1 is MGHRA and CDR2 is YSYEKL. The CDR3 loop reads CATASFLNTEAFF. For the CDR3, the DNA is TGCGCCACCGCGAGTTTTTTGAACACTGAAGCTTTCTTT.

The chain links TRBV5-4 to TRBJ1-1, with 10 bases fitting TRBD1. The CDR3 is 14 amino acids. Germline CDR1 and CDR2: SGHNT and YYREEE (reference sequence). V lost 4 bases and J lost 6; bases outside the gene matches: 6. CDR3 coding DNA: TGTGCCAGCAGCCGGGGACAGGGGCGGGCTGAAGCTTTCTTT. Protein sequence: CASSRGQGRAEAFF.

The table lists this clone with a count of one. The V call is TRBV5-1, the J call TRBJ2-1; 11 nucleotides align to TRBD1. The germline V gene has CDR1 SGHRS and CDR2 YFSETQ. This CDR3 region has 15 residues. The trim removed 4 bases at V and 3 bases at J, leaving 3 bases unmatched. In nucleotides, the CDR3 is TGCGCCAGCAGCATGGGACAGGGGGTCTACAATGAGCAGTTCTTC. Amino acids: CASSMGQGVYNEQFF.

This rearrangement joins TRBV7-9 to TRBJ1-1, with a possible D match to TRBD1 (5 bases). This CDR3 has 13 residues. Germline V gives CDR1 SEHNR, CDR2 FQNEAQ (reference sequence). Trimming took 5 bases from V and 4 from J, leaving 11 bases between them. CDR3 in DNA: TGTGCCAGCAGCACCCAGGGAGGCACTGAAGCTTTCTTT. The encoded protein is CASSTQGGTEAFF.

This clone has a single count. V gene TRBV5-4 combines with J gene TRBJ2-7; TRBD1 matches 8 bases. Per the germline V gene, CDR1 is SGHNT and CDR2 is YYREEE (reference sequence). The CDR3 covers 16 residues. The ends lost 3 bases at V and 1 base at J; junction bases unmatched: 9. CDR3 sequence (DNA): TGTGCCAGCAGCTCCACGCCGGGACAGGCGTCCTACGAGCAGTACTTC. Its translation is CASSSTPGQASYEQYF.